The 3 T cell receptor beta chains below were found in one sample sequenced in a study of cytomegalovirus exposure and HLA in healthy donors. PCR amplification relied on 60 Vbeta primers (plus 13 Jbeta primers). Profiled with immunoSEQ multiplex PCR; TCRdb holds only in-frame clones, not every one. The sample contains approximately 150,000 clones, roughly 80% of which appear only once. The specimen sequenced was PBMCs. These receptors all stem from a man aged 18 to 29 in good health and CMV-seropositive.

This clone came up once. The gene calls are TRBV7-8 and TRBJ1-1; TRBD1 aligns across 10 bases. Germline-derived CDR1 and CDR2 are SGHVS and FQNEAQ. Trimming took 5 bases from V and 4 from J; bases not matched to a gene: 4. This CDR3 has 14 residues. The CDR3 DNA sequence: TGTGCCAGCAGCAATAGGGACAGGGGCACTGAAGCTTTCTTT. Its translation: CASSNRDRGTEAFF. The full variable domain, rest sourced from reference TRBV7-8 and TRBJ1-1, is GAGVSQSPRYKVAKRGQDVALRCDPISGHVSLFWYQQALGQGPEFLTYFQNEAQLDKSGLPSDRFFAERPEGSVSTLKIQRTQQEDSAVYLCASSNRDRGTEAFFGQGTRLTVV.

The chain links TRBV18 to TRBJ2-1; weak D call: TRBD2 (6 bases). The CDR3 has 15 residues. Germline V gene lookup returns CDR1 KGHSH and CDR2 LQKENI. V dropped 0 bases and J dropped 8 bases, with 14 bases sitting between them. The CDR3 protein is CASSPPVEGRHEQFF. The CDR3 DNA follows: TGTGCCAGCTCACCACCGGTGGAGGGCCGTCATGAGCAGTTCTTC.

The V gene is TRBV6-6, the J gene TRBJ2-1, with TRBD2 identical over 9 bases. From germline, CDR1 is MNHNY and CDR2 SVGAGI (reference sequence). The CDR3 has 15 residues. After removal of 5 bases from V and 8 bases from J, the junction contained 10 bases not matched to a gene. CDR3 sequence: CASSDPGLAGDEQFF. In nucleotides, the CDR3 is TGTGCCAGCAGTGATCCGGGACTAGCTGGGGATGAGCAGTTCTTC.